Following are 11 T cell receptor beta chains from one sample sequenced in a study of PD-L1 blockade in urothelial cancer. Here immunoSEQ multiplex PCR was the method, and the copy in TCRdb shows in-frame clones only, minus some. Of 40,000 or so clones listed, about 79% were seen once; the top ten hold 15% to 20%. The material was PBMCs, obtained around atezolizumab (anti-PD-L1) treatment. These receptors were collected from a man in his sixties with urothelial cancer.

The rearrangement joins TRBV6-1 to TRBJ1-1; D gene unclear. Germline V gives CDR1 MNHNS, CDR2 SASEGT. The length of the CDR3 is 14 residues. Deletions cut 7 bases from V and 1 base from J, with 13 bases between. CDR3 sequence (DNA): TGTGCCAGCACATTGGCCCCAGGGAACACTGAAGCTTTCTTT. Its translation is CASTLAPGNTEAFF.

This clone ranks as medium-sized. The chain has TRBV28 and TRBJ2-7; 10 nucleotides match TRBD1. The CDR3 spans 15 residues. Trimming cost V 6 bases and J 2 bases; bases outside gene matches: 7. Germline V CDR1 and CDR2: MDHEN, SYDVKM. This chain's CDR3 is CASSRGQGEAYEQYF. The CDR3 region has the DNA TGTGCCAGCAGCCGCGGACAGGGGGAGGCCTACGAGCAGTACTTC.

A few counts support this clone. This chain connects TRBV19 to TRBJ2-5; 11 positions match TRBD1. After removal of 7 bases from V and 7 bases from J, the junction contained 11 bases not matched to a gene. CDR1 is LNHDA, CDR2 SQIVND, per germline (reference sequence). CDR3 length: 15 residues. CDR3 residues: CASTAGTGGSGTQYF. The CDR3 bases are TGTGCCAGTACCGCGGGGACAGGGGGATCTGGGACCCAGTACTTC. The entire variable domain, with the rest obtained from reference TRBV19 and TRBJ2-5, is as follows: DGGITQSPKYLFRKEGQNVTLSCEQNLNHDAMYWYRQDPGQGLRLIYYSQIVNDFQKGDIAEGYSVSREKKESFPLTVTSAQKNPTAFYLCASTAGTGGSGTQYFGPGTRLLVL.

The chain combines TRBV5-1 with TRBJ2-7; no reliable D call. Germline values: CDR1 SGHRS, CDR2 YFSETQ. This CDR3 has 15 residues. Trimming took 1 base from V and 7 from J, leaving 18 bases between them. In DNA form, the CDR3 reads TGCGCCAGCAGCTTGAGCACCGGCCCTTCTAGGGAGCAGTACTTC. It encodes CASSLSTGPSREQYF.

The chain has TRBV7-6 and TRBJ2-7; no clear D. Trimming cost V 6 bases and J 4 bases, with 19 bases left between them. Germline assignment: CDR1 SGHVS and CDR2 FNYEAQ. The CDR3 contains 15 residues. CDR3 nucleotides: TGTGCCAGCAGTCCAACCGCTTCAGACTCGTACGAGCAGTACTTC. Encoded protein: CASSPTASDSYEQYF.

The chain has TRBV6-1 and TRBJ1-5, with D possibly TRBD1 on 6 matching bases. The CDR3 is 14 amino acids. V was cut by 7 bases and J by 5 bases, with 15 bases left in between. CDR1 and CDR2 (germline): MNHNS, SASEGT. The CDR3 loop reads CASKDSTRDQPQHF. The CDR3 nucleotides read TGTGCCAGCAAGGACAGTACAAGGGATCAGCCCCAGCATTTT.

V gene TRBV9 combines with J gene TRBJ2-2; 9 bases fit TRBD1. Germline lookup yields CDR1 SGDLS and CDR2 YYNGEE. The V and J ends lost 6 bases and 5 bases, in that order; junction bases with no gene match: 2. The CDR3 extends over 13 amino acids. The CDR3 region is CASNDRGTGELFF. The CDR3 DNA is TGTGCCAGCAACGACAGGGGGACCGGGGAGCTGTTTTTT. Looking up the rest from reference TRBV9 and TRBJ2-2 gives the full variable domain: DSGVTQTPKHLITATGQRVTLRCSPRSGDLSVYWYQQSLDQGLQFLIQYYNGEERAKGNILERFSAQQFPDLHSELNLSSLELGDSALYFCASNDRGTGELFFGEGSRLTVL.

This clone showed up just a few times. CDR3 DNA sequence: TGTGCCAGCCGGGACAGGGCCTACGAGCAGTACTTC. Translation gives CASRDRAYEQYF. V usage is TRBV6-1 and J usage is TRBJ2-7; 9 nucleotides match TRBD1. Germline V CDR1 and CDR2: MNHNS, SASEGT. V lost 8 bases, J lost 2 bases, and 1 base stayed unmatched. The CDR3 spans 12 residues.

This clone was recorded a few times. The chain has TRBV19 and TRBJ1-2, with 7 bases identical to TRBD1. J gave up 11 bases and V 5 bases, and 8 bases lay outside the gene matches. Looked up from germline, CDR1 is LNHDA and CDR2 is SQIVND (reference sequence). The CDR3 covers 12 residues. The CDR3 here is CASSSRQGPYTF. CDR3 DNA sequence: TGTGCCAGTAGTTCGCGACAGGGCCCTTACACCTTC.

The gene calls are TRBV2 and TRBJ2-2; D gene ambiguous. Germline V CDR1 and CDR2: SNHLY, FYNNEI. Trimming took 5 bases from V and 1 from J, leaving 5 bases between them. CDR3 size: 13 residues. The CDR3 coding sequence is TGTGCCAGCAGTTTAGAGAACACCGGGGAGCTGTTTTTT. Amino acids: CASSLENTGELFF.

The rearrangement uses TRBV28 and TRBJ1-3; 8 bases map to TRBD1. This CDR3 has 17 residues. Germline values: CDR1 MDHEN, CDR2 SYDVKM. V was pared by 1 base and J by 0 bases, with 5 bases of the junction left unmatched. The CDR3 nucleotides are TGTGCCAGCAGTTTATTACAGGGGGATTTCTCTGGAAACACCATATATTTT. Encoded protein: CASSLLQGDFSGNTIYF.